Below, 16 T cell receptor beta chains from the same sample are listed, as sequenced in a study of spatial heterogeneity in lung cancer (dated by TCRdb to about 2019). Library generation was performed with 5' RACE. Instrument used: NextSeq 500. TCRdb reworked the public reads: Q25 trimming with fastp, MiXCR clone assembly, productive beta chains retained. Merged by CDR3 protein, the rows form single entries marked with the most common genes and DNA. The sample includes about 86,000 distinct CDR3 sequences, with over 9.5% observed a single time. The top ten clonotypes cover approximately 4.6% of the sample. This specimen's time point label, interpreted: sample taken at primary tumor resection. Without any cell sorting, TCR sequencing was performed on whole RNA extracted either from tumor and nontumor lung tissue or from cryopreserved PBMC samples. The specimen comprised PBMCs, sampled at surgery. These receptors came from a male donor with early-stage non-small cell lung cancer.

The rearrangement links TRBV20-1 to TRBJ2-1; 12 bases line up with TRBD2. This CDR3 comprises 15 residues. V lost 5 bases and J lost 2; bases outside the gene matches: 4. From germline, CDR1 is DFQATT and CDR2 SNEGSKA (reference sequence). The CDR3 here is CSAPSGGATYNEQFF. The CDR3 DNA follows: TGCAGTGCTCCTAGCGGGGGGGCCACCTACAATGAGCAGTTCTTC.

The sample holds many counts of this clonotype. The genes are TRBV5-1 and TRBJ1-2, with D perhaps matching TRBD1 (6 bases). This CDR3 is 13 amino acids long. V was pared by 4 bases and J by 5 bases, with 12 bases between. Germline V CDR1 and CDR2: SGHRS, YFSETQ. The CDR3 reads CASSLDRNYGYTF. For the CDR3, the DNA is TGCGCCAGCAGCCTCGACAGGAATTATGGCTACACCTTC.

In this sample, this clonotype turned up many times. The chain links TRBV29-1 to TRBJ1-5, with unresolved D. CDR3 length: 15 amino acids. Germline assignment: CDR1 SQVTM and CDR2 ANQGSEA. The V end lost 7 bases, the J end lost 0 bases, and 16 bases lay between the germline ends. The CDR3 nucleotides read TGCAGCGCTAGCAACGGGCTCCATAGCAATCAGCCCCAGCATTTT. Protein product: CSASNGLHSNQPQHF.

The rearrangement joins TRBV24-1 to TRBJ2-1; D is possibly TRBD1 or TRBD2 (5 bases each). Germline lookup yields CDR1 KGHDR and CDR2 SFDVKD. This CDR3 region has 14 residues. Between the trimmed V and J ends, which lost 4 bases and 8 bases, there was a span of 14 bases. The CDR3 sequence is CATSDPGQADEQFF. The CDR3 DNA follows: TGTGCCACCAGTGACCCGGGGCAAGCCGATGAGCAGTTCTTC.

This clonotype occurred a few times. The J gene is TRBJ1-2, the V gene TRBV5-1, with D perhaps TRBD1 (5 bases). Germline lookup yields CDR1 SGHRS and CDR2 YFSETQ. CDR3 length equals 13 residues. Trimming stripped 0 bases from V and 8 bases from J, with 11 bases between. CDR3 sequence: CASSLEGTPGYTF. The CDR3 DNA is TGCGCCAGCAGCTTGGAGGGGACCCCGGGCTACACCTTC.

This clonotype was seen only a few times. This rearrangement joins TRBV24-1 to TRBJ2-7, with 10 bases lining up with TRBD2. The CDR3 sequence is 14 residues long. Germline CDR1 KGHDR, CDR2 SFDVKD. V dropped 7 bases and J dropped 3; count of bases not matched to a gene: 5. CDR3 DNA: TGTGCCACCAGAGCGGGAGGGTGGAGCTACGAGCAGTACTTC. As protein: CATRAGGWSYEQYF.

This clonotype has more than one count but fewer than ten. The chain carries TRBV7-8 and TRBJ1-2, with 9 nucleotides matching TRBD1. J gave up 0 bases and V 5 bases, and 1 base lay outside the gene matches. The CDR3 sequence is 14 residues long. Germline assignment: CDR1 SGHVS and CDR2 FQNEAQ. The CDR3 region is CASSRQGANYGYTF. Written as DNA, the CDR3 is TGTGCCAGCAGCAGACAGGGGGCTAACTATGGCTACACCTTC. The full variable domain, completed using reference TRBV7-8 and TRBJ1-2, is GAGVSQSPRYKVAKRGQDVALRCDPISGHVSLFWYQQALGQGPEFLTYFQNEAQLDKSGLPSDRFFAERPEGSVSTLKIQRTQQEDSAVYLCASSRQGANYGYTFGSGTRLTVV.

The gene calls are TRBV20-1 and TRBJ2-3; the match to TRBD2 covers 14 bases. The V segment lost 5 bases and the J segment 4 bases; nucleotides outside the gene matches: 8. Germline CDR1 reads DFQATT; CDR2 reads SNEGSKA (reference sequence). The CDR3 is made up of 16 amino acids. CDR3 in amino acids: CSAPDPTSGRADTQYF. The DNA for the CDR3 is TGCAGTGCTCCTGACCCGACTAGCGGGAGGGCAGATACGCAGTATTTT.

This clonotype was seen ten or more times. The chain has TRBV30 and TRBJ1-5; D not resolved. Germline V gene lookup returns CDR1 GTSNPN and CDR2 SVGIG (reference sequence). Deletions cut 2 bases from V and 4 bases from J, with 12 bases between. The CDR3 runs 14 residues. CDR3 in amino acids: CAWSSGGRNQPQHF. CDR3 DNA: TGTGCCTGGAGTAGTGGAGGTCGTAATCAGCCCCAGCATTTT.

The chain links TRBV2 to TRBJ2-7; 8 nucleotides align to TRBD1. The CDR3 spans 12 residues. The trim removed 7 bases at V and 6 bases at J, leaving 5 bases unmatched. CDR1 is SNHLY, CDR2 FYNNEI, per germline. The CDR3, as DNA: TGTGCCAGCAAGCCAGGGGGCTCCGAGCAGTACTTC. Protein sequence: CASKPGGSEQYF.

V is TRBV6-1 and J is TRBJ2-1; 7 positions match TRBD1. The CDR3 runs to 16 residues. After removal of 4 bases from V and 6 bases from J, the junction contained 12 bases not matched to a gene. Germline CDR1 MNHNS, CDR2 SASEGT. The chain's CDR3 is CASSGSIQGSGNEQFF. The CDR3 DNA follows: TGTGCCAGCAGTGGGTCAATACAGGGGTCGGGCAATGAGCAGTTCTTC.

The chain uses TRBV19 and TRBJ2-1; 9 nucleotides agree with TRBD2. The V gene end was trimmed by 6 bases and the J gene end by 10 bases; junction bases not matched to a gene: 13. CDR3 size: 15 residues. Germline assignment: CDR1 LNHDA and CDR2 SQIVND (reference sequence). The CDR3 DNA follows: TGTGCCAGTAGGTCCAGCCCTTTAGCGGGGGTAGAGCAGTTCTTC. Encoded protein: CASRSSPLAGVEQFF.

This clonotype was counted at least ten times. The V and J genes are TRBV3-1 and TRBJ1-4, with D possibly matching TRBD1 (5 bases). CDR3 length: 13 amino acids. Germline V gene data show CDR1 as LGHDT and CDR2 as YNNKEL (reference sequence). Between the trimmed V and J ends, which lost 2 bases and 5 bases, there was a span of 6 bases. This CDR3 is CASSQRQNEKLFF. DNA for the CDR3: TGTGCCAGCAGCCAACGACAGAATGAAAAACTGTTTTTT.

The V gene is TRBV13, the J gene TRBJ2-5; D may match TRBD1 or TRBD2 (5 bases each). V gave up 2 bases and J gave up 3 bases, with 10 bases separating them. This CDR3 comprises 14 residues. Germline CDR1 PRHDT, CDR2 FYEKMQ (reference sequence). The CDR3 sequence is CASSLRQGEETQYF. CDR3 bases: TGTGCCAGCAGCTTAAGGCAGGGAGAAGAGACCCAGTACTTC.

This clonotype was counted only a few times. The chain couples TRBV7-2 to TRBJ1-2; no clear D. The CDR3 is made up of 14 amino acids. CDR1 is SGHTA and CDR2 is FQGNSA in the germline V gene. The V end was cut by 6 bases, the J end by 7 bases, with 18 bases between. CDR3 amino acids: CASRDTARWGGYTF. DNA of the CDR3: TGTGCCAGCAGGGATACAGCTCGTTGGGGTGGCTACACCTTC.

This chain connects TRBV29-1 to TRBJ1-1; no clear D. Trimming cost V 5 bases and J 5 bases, with 6 bases left between them. The germline gives CDR1 SQVTM, CDR2 ANQGSEA. The CDR3 extends over 10 amino acids. CDR3 nucleotide sequence: TGCAGCGTTCTGTGGACTGAAGCTTTCTTT. Its protein is CSVLWTEAFF.